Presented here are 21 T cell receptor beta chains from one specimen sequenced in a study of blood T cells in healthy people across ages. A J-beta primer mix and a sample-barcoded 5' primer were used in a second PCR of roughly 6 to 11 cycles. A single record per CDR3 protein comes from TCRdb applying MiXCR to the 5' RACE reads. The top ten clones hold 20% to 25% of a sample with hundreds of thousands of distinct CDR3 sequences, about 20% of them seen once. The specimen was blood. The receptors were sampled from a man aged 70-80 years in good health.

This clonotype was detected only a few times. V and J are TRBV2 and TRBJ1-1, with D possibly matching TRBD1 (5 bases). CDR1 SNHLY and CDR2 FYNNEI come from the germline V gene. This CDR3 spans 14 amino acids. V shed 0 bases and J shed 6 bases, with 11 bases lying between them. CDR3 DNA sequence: TGTGCCAGCAGTGAAGCGGGGGGAAGCTCTGAAGCTTTCTTT. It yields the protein CASSEAGGSSEAFF.

CDR3 loop: CASSFVRKETQYF. The CDR3, as DNA: TGTGCCAGCAGTTTCGTTAGGAAAGAGACCCAGTACTTC. V and J are TRBV12-3 or TRBV12-4 and TRBJ2-5; D is ambiguous. The V and J ends lost 3 bases and 3 bases respectively, with 8 bases between them. The CDR3 contains 13 residues.

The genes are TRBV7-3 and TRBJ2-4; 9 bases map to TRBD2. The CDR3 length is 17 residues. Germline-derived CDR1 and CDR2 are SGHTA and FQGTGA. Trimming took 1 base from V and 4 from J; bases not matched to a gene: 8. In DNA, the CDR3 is TGTGCCAGCAGCTTAAGGGTGGATAGCGGGGGAAAAAACATTCAGTACTTC. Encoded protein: CASSLRVDSGGKNIQYF.

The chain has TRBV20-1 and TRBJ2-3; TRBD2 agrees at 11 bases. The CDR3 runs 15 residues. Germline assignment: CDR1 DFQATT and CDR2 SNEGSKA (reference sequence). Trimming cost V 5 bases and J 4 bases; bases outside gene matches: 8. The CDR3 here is CSAHMTSGISDTQYF. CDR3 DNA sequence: TGCAGTGCTCATATGACTAGCGGGATTTCAGATACGCAGTATTTT.

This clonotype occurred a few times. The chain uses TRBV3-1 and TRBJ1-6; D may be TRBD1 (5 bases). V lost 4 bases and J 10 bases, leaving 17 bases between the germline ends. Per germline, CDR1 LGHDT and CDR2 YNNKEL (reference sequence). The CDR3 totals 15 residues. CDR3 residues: CASSRVRDLYSPLHF. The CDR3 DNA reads TGTGCCAGCAGCCGAGTCAGGGACTTGTACTCACCCCTCCACTTT. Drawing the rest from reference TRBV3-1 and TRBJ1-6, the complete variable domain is DTAVSQTPKYLVTQMGNDKSIKCEQNLGHDTMYWYKQDSKKFLKIMFSYNNKELIINETVPNRFSPKSPDKAHLNLHINSLELGDSAVYFCASSRVRDLYSPLHFGNGTRLTVT.

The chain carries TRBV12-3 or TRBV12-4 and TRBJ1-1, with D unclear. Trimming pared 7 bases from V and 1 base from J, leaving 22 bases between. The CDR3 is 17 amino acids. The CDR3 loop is CASTIFPGVVGNTEAFF. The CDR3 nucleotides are TGTGCCAGCACCATCTTCCCCGGGGTCGTTGGGAACACTGAAGCTTTCTTT.

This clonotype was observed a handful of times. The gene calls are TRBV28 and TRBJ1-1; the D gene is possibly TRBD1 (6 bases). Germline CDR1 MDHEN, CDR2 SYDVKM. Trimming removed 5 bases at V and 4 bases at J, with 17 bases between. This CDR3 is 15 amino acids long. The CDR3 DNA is TGTGCCAGCAGTCCACCGGGGCAGGGGACCACTGAAGCTTTCTTT. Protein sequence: CASSPPGQGTTEAFF.

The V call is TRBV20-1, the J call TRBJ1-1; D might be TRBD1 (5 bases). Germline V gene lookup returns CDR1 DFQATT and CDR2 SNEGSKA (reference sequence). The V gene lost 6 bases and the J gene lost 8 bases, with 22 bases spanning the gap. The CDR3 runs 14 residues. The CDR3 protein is CSAWGGDRSAEAFF. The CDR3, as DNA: TGCAGTGCCTGGGGGGGGGATAGAAGCGCGGAAGCTTTCTTT.

The CDR3 region is CASSKLAGFTDTQYF. Written as DNA, the CDR3 is TGCGCCAGCAGCAAACTAGCGGGGTTCACAGATACGCAGTATTTT. The chain recombines TRBV5-1 with TRBJ2-3; 10 bases align to TRBD2. This CDR3 contains 15 residues. Germline V gene sequence: CDR1 SGHRS, CDR2 YFSETQ. V shed 4 bases and J 2 bases; nucleotides not matched to a gene: 4.

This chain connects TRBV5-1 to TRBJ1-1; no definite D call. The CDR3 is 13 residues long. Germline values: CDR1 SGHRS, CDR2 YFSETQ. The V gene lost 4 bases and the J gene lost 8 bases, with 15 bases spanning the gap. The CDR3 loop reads CASSLSGRREAFF. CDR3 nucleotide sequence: TGCGCCAGCAGCCTAAGCGGACGGCGCGAAGCTTTCTTT.

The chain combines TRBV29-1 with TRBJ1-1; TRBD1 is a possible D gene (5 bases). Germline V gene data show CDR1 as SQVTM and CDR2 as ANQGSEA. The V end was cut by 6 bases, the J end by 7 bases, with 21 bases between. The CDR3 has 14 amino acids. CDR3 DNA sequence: TGCAGCGTCCGGCCGGGGGGAAGGGTTGGTGAAGCTTTCTTT. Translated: CSVRPGGRVGEAFF.

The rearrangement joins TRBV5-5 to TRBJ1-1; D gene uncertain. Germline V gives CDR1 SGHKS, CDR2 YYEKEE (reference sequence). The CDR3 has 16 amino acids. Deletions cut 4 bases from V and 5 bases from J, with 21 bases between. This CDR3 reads CASSLLPGRTMTEAFF. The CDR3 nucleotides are TGTGCCAGCAGCCTCCTACCCGGCAGGACGATGACTGAAGCTTTCTTT.

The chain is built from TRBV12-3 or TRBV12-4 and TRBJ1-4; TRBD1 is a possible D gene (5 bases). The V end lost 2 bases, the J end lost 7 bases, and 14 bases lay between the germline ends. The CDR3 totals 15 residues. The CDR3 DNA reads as TGTGCCAGCAGTTTATCATACGGGGGAAGTGAAAAACTGTTTTTT. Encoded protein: CASSLSYGGSEKLFF.

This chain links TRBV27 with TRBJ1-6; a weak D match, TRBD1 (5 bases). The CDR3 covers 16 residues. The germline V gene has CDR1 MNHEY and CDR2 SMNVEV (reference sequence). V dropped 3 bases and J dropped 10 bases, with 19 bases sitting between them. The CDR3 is CASSFLDRQLGSPLHF. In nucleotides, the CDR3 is TGTGCCAGCAGTTTCCTGGACCGACAGTTAGGCTCACCCCTCCACTTT.

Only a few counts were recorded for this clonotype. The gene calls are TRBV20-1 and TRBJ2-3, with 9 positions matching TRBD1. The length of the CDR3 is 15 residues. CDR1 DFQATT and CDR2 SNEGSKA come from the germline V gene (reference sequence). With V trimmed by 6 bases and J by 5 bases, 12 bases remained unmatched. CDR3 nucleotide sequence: TGCAGTGCCAACCCGGGGGACAGGGTGAGAGATACGCAGTATTTT. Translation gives CSANPGDRVRDTQYF.

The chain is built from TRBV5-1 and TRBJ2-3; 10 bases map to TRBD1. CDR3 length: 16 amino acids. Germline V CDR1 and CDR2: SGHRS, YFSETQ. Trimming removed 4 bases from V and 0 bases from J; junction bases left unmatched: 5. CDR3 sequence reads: CASSRGTGASTDTQYF. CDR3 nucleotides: TGCGCCAGCAGCCGAGGGACAGGGGCTAGCACAGATACGCAGTATTTT.

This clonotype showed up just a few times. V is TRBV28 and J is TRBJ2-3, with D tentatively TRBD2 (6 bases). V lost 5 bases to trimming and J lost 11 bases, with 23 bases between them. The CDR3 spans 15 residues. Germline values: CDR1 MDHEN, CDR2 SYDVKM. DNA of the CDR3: TGTGCCAGCAGTCTCCCCGGAGGGCCCGCAGGAAAGCAGTATTTT. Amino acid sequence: CASSLPGGPAGKQYF.

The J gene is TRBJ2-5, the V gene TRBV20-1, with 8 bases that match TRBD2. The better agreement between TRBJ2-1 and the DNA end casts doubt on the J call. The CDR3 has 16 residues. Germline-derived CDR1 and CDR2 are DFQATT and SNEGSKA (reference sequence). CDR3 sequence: CSARDRSGSSYNEQFF. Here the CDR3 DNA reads TGCAGTGCTAGAGATCGGAGCGGGAGCTCCTACAATGAGCAGTTCTTC.

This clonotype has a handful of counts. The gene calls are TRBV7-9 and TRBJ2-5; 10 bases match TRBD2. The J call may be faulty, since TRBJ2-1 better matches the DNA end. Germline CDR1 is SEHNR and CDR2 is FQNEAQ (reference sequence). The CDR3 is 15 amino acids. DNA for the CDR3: TGTGCCAGCAGCTTAGTTAGCGGGAGGATCGGTGAGCAGTTCTTC. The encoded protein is CASSLVSGRIGEQFF.

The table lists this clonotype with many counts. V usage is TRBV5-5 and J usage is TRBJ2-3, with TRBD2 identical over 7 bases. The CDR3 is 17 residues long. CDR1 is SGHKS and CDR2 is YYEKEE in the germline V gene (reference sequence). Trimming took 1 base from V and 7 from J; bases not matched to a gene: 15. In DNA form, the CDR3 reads TGTGCCAGCAGCTTGATGGTAATAGCGGGCTTCGTGAATACGCAGTATTTT. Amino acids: CASSLMVIAGFVNTQYF.

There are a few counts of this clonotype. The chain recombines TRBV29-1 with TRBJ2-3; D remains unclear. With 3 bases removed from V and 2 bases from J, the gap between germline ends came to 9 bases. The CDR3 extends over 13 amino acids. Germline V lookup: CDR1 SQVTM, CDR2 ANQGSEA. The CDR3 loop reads CSVDLDSTDTQYF. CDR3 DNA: TGCAGCGTTGATCTGGATTCCACAGATACGCAGTATTTT.